Listed below are T cell receptor beta chains from one sample, sequenced in a study of T cells after somatic rescue of genetic block. Libraries were prepared by immunoSEQ multiplex PCR; TCRdb keeps only in-frame clonotypes and omits some of them. The sample lists 110,000 or so clones, over 80% occurring once. The specimen was peripheral blood mononuclear cells (PBMCs). These receptors all stem from a woman younger than 35. Each CDR3 is given with its conserved first and last residue. D genes are given only for firm matches. The size field is filled for only some rows; it gives once, few, many or a size class.

clone_size	j_call	d_call	v_call	cdr3_aa	cdr3_nt
.	TRBJ2-3	TRBD1	TRBV7-9	CASSLEGTGGTDTQYF	TGTGCCAGCAGCTTAGAGGGGACAGGCGGCACAGATACGCAGTATTTT
.	TRBJ1-2	TRBD1	TRBV10-3	CAVNPAGTDYGYTF	TGTGCCGTTAATCCCGCCGGGACAGACTATGGCTACACCTTC
once	TRBJ1-1	.	TRBV4-1	CASSQGQGTEAFF	TGCGCCAGCAGCCAAGGGCAGGGGACTGAAGCTTTCTTT
.	TRBJ2-7	.	TRBV14	CASSPGGIYEQYF	TGTGCCAGCAGTCCCGGGGGAATCTACGAGCAGTACTTC
.	TRBJ1-1	.	TRBV18	CASSPAGPSNTEAFF	TGTGCCAGCTCACCGGCAGGGCCATCGAACACTGAAGCTTTCTTT
.	TRBJ2-7	.	TRBV19	CASSTWDNPYEQYF	TGTGCCAGTAGTACCTGGGACAACCCCTACGAGCAGTACTTC
.	TRBJ2-7	TRBD1	TRBV7-8	CASSATGTGWAEQYF	TGTGCCAGCAGCGCAACCGGGACAGGGTGGGCCGAGCAGTACTTC
.	TRBJ2-1	.	TRBV5-1	CASSQQGGSEQFF	TGCGCCAGCAGCCAGCAGGGGGGGAGTGAGCAGTTCTTC
.	TRBJ1-4	TRBD1	TRBV27	CASRELDRGREKLFF	TGTGCCAGCAGGGAACTAGACAGGGGGCGCGAAAAACTGTTTTTT
.	TRBJ1-2	TRBD1	TRBV7-9	CASSATPGGSYGYTF	TGTGCCAGCAGCGCAACCCCAGGGGGCTCCTATGGCTACACCTTC
.	TRBJ1-1	TRBD1	TRBV11-2	CASSFPQGKAFF	TGTGCCAGCAGCTTTCCACAGGGGAAGGCTTTCTTT
.	TRBJ1-1	.	TRBV7-8	CASSLQGRDTEAFF	TGTGCCAGCAGCTTACAGGGTCGTGACACTGAAGCTTTCTTT
.	TRBJ2-3	.	TRBV6-1	CASSENGARTDTQYF	TGTGCCAGCAGTGAAAACGGGGCCCGCACAGATACGCAGTATTTT
.	TRBJ1-6	.	TRBV19	CASSITLYNSPLHF	TGTGCCAGTAGTATTACCCTCTATAATTCACCCCTCCACTTT
.	TRBJ2-3	.	TRBV9	CASSVLVGGQTDTQYF	TGTGCCAGCAGCGTATTAGTGGGGGGGCAAACAGATACGCAGTATTTT
.	TRBJ2-3	.	TRBV7-3	CASSPGGSTDTQYF	TGTGCCAGCAGCCCCGGGGGTAGCACAGATACGCAGTATTTT
.	TRBJ2-4	.	TRBV5-1	CASSLGQGGIQYF	TGCGCCAGCAGCTTGGGCCAGGGAGGCATTCAGTACTTC
.	TRBJ2-1	.	TRBV5-4	CASSLSTGTYNEQFF	TGTGCCAGCAGCTTGTCGACGGGGACCTACAATGAGCAGTTCTTC
.	TRBJ1-2	TRBD1	TRBV11-3	CASSRQGAQYGYTF	TGTGCCAGCAGCCGACAGGGGGCGCAGTATGGCTACACCTTC
.	TRBJ1-5	.	TRBV5-6	CASSLVGGSEGDQPQHF	TGTGCCAGCAGCTTGGTCGGTGGCAGTGAGGGGGATCAGCCCCAGCATTTT
.	TRBJ2-7	TRBD2	TRBV4-2	CASSEYGGISYEQYF	TGTGCCAGCAGCGAATACGGGGGGATCTCCTACGAGCAGTACTTC
once	TRBJ2-3	.	TRBV7-9	CASRPTSLNTDTQYF	TGTGCCAGCAGACCTACAAGTTTAAACACAGATACGCAGTATTTT
.	TRBJ2-1	.	TRBV10-3	CAISVSFEPRQGGKFF	TGTGCCATCAGTGTTAGCTTCGAACCACGGCAGGGTGGTAAGTTCTTC
.	TRBJ1-1	.	TRBV28	CASSLEGLEAFF	TGTGCCAGCAGTTTAGAGGGCTTGGAAGCTTTCTTT
.	TRBJ2-2	.	TRBV28	CASRPQGTNTGELFF	TGTGCCAGCAGACCCCAGGGCACGAACACCGGGGAGCTGTTTTTT
once	TRBJ1-1	.	TRBV9	CASSVEGNGRTEAFF	TGTGCCAGCAGCGTAGAGGGAAATGGGAGGACTGAAGCTTTCTTT
.	TRBJ2-5	TRBD2	TRBV5-1	CASRLAGGVLETQYF	TGCGCCAGCAGACTAGCGGGGGGCGTTCTGGAGACCCAGTACTTC
.	TRBJ2-5	.	TRBV7-2	CASSLSGETQYF	TGTGCCAGCAGCCTATCGGGAGAGACCCAGTACTTC